These 24 T cell receptor beta chains were sequenced from one sample in a study of OX40 agonist ivuxolimab in advanced cancers. TCRdb's table, derived via immunoSEQ multiplex PCR, lists solely in-frame clones and lacks some. The sample has over 20,000 clones; around four fifths are singletons. Sequenced material: CD4+ or CD8+ T cells sorted from blood, taken in a trial of the OX40 agonist ivuxolimab. Receptor source: an adult with an advanced solid tumor such as melanoma, head and neck, liver or kidney cancer.

This chain uses TRBV30 with TRBJ2-5; 7 bases are a match to TRBD1. Germline lookup yields CDR1 GTSNPN and CDR2 SVGIG (reference sequence). V was pared by 1 base and J by 5 bases, with 4 bases of the junction left unmatched. The CDR3 totals 13 residues. This CDR3 reads CAWSEGARETQYF. In nucleotides, the CDR3 is TGTGCCTGGAGTGAGGGGGCCCGGGAGACCCAGTACTTC.

This clone was counted once. The J gene is TRBJ2-7, the V gene TRBV5-1; 16 bases fit TRBD2. This CDR3 comprises 18 residues. CDR1 and CDR2 from the germline V gene are SGHRS and YFSETQ. The J segment lost 5 bases and the V segment lost 7 bases, leaving 15 bases of the junction unmatched. In DNA form, the CDR3 reads TGCGCCAGCGCCCCGGGACTAGCGGGAGGGCCGGCTCAGGACGAGCAGTACTTC. Residues: CASAPGLAGGPAQDEQYF.

The chain is built from TRBV6-4 and TRBJ2-3; 11 nucleotides align to TRBD2. Germline V gives CDR1 MRHNA, CDR2 SNTAGT. This CDR3 has 15 residues. The trim removed 3 bases at V and 7 bases at J, leaving 6 bases unmatched. CDR3 DNA: TGTGCCAGCAGTGAAGACACTAGCGGGAGTCATACGCAGTATTTT. Translating it yields CASSEDTSGSHTQYF.

This chain connects TRBV4-1 to TRBJ1-2; no reliable D call. The CDR3 is 14 residues long. Germline CDR1 reads MGHRA; CDR2 reads YSYEKL. Deletions cut 1 base from V and 8 bases from J, with 14 bases between. Written as DNA, the CDR3 is TGCGCCAGCAGCCAAGTAGGCCAGCTTATGGGCTACACCTTC. Amino acids: CASSQVGQLMGYTF.

The V and J genes are TRBV13 and TRBJ2-7; D remains unclear. The CDR3 sequence is 13 residues long. V was pared by 1 base and J by 4 bases, with 8 bases between. CDR1 is PRHDT, CDR2 FYEKMQ, per germline (reference sequence). CDR3 sequence: CASSLEGEYEQYF. The DNA of the CDR3 is TGTGCCAGCAGCTTAGAAGGAGAGTACGAGCAGTACTTC.

This clone was counted a single time. V gene TRBV5-6 combines with J gene TRBJ1-3; no clear D gene. The CDR3 totals 11 residues. Trimming left V 0 bases short and J 8 bases short, with 3 bases between. The germline gives CDR1 SGHDT, CDR2 YYEEEE. The CDR3: CASSLGYTIYF. The CDR3, as DNA: TGTGCCAGCAGCTTGGGCTACACCATATATTTT. The whole variable domain, remainder taken from reference TRBV5-6 and TRBJ1-3, is DAGVTQSPTHLIKTRGQQVTLRCSPKSGHDTVSWYQQALGQGPQFIFQYYEEEERQRGNFPDRFSGHQFPNYSSELNVNALLLGDSALYLCASSLGYTIYFGEGSWLTVV.

As DNA, the CDR3 is TGTGCCAGCAGCTTGACCGGGACGGCTAACTATGGCTACACCTTC. Encoded protein: CASSLTGTANYGYTF. The V gene is TRBV9, the J gene TRBJ1-2; TRBD1 is a possible D gene (5 bases). CDR3 length: 15 amino acids. Trimming removed 4 bases at V and 0 bases at J, with 13 bases between. The germline gives CDR1 SGDLS, CDR2 YYNGEE.

The chain combines TRBV7-9 with TRBJ2-1; D gene uncertain. Germline CDR1 is SEHNR and CDR2 is FQNEAQ (reference sequence). CDR3 length: 13 residues. V gave up 3 bases and J gave up 5 bases, with 8 bases separating them. The CDR3 is CASSFETHNEQFF. The CDR3, as DNA: TGTGCCAGCAGCTTTGAGACTCACAATGAGCAGTTCTTC.

V usage is TRBV6-5 and J usage is TRBJ2-1, with 9 bases aligning to TRBD2. The germline gives CDR1 MNHEY, CDR2 SVGAGI. V was pared by 7 bases and J by 8 bases, with 6 bases of the junction left unmatched. CDR3 size: 13 residues. CDR3 sequence reads: CASTAGGHDEQFF. CDR3 coding DNA: TGTGCCAGCACGGCGGGAGGGCATGATGAGCAGTTCTTC.

The chain couples TRBV30 to TRBJ1-5, with TRBD1 matching 7 bases. Germline values: CDR1 GTSNPN, CDR2 SVGIG (reference sequence). This CDR3 has 13 amino acids. With 4 bases clipped from V and 6 bases from J, the junction kept 6 bases outside the gene matches. DNA of the CDR3: TGTGCCTGGAACCCGACAGGGAGTCAGCCCCAGCATTTT. Translated: CAWNPTGSQPQHF.

CDR3 sequence: CASSDGGYEQYF. In nucleotides, the CDR3 is TGTGCCAGCAGTGATGGGGGATACGAGCAGTACTTC. The rearrangement uses TRBV6-1 and TRBJ2-7; D is perhaps TRBD1 or TRBD2 (5 bases each). This CDR3 comprises 12 residues. V was trimmed by 3 bases and J by 4 bases, leaving 7 bases between them. CDR1 MNHNS and CDR2 SASEGT come from the germline V gene.

The rearrangement uses TRBV29-1 and TRBJ1-4, with 11 positions matching TRBD1. The CDR3 extends over 14 amino acids. Germline values: CDR1 SQVTM, CDR2 ANQGSEA. J lost 6 bases, V lost 4 bases, and 4 bases had no gene match. DNA of the CDR3: TGCAGCGTTGCGCCGGGACAGGGGGATGAAAAACTGTTTTTT. It yields the protein CSVAPGQGDEKLFF.

This rearrangement joins TRBV27 to TRBJ2-7; possible D gene TRBD1, 5 bases. The germline V gene encodes CDR1 MNHEY and CDR2 SMNVEV (reference sequence). The CDR3 loop spans 15 amino acids. V was trimmed by 6 bases and J by 0 bases, leaving 15 bases between them. DNA of the CDR3: TGTGCCAGCAGCCCCTTGGGGCCGAGCTCCTACGAGCAGTACTTC. It encodes CASSPLGPSSYEQYF.

V usage is TRBV19 and J usage is TRBJ1-2; tentative D call: TRBD1 (5 bases). Per germline, CDR1 LNHDA and CDR2 SQIVND (reference sequence). Trimming stripped 5 bases from V and 8 bases from J, with 18 bases between. The CDR3 has 14 residues. CDR3 loop: CASSPGPPANGYTF. The DNA for the CDR3 is TGTGCCAGTAGTCCGGGACCTCCCGCCAACGGCTACACCTTC.

The count of this clone is one. This chain connects TRBV14 to TRBJ2-3; 9 nucleotides match TRBD2. The CDR3 consists of 15 residues. Unmatched junction bases numbered 6, after V lost 4 bases and J lost 4 bases. Per germline, CDR1 SGHDN and CDR2 FVKESK. CDR3 coding DNA: TGTGCCAGCAGCCTCCACCCTAGCGGGGCAGATACGCAGTATTTT. Its translation: CASSLHPSGADTQYF.

This chain connects TRBV4-1 to TRBJ2-7, with a weak D call TRBD1 (5 bases). The CDR3 is 14 residues long. The V and J ends lost 4 bases and 0 bases respectively, with 10 bases between them. The V gene's germline CDR1 is MGHRA and CDR2 YSYEKL. CDR3 nucleotides: TGCGCCAGCAGCCCTCATGACAGCTCCTACGAGCAGTACTTC. This encodes CASSPHDSSYEQYF.

This clone has just a few counts. The chain recombines TRBV11-3 with TRBJ2-6; 7 bases align to TRBD2. J was trimmed by 0 bases and V by 5 bases; bases with no gene match: 10. Germline V CDR1 and CDR2: SGHNT, YENEEA. CDR3 length: 18 residues. The CDR3, as DNA: TGTGCCAGCAGCGACACCGGGACTACATACTCTGGGGCCAACGTCCTGACTTTC. Translating it yields CASSDTGTTYSGANVLTF.

This clone was picked up one time. Additional DNA sequences in this sample encode the identical CDR3. V is TRBV10-3 and J is TRBJ1-1, with TRBD1 as a possible D gene (6 bases). The CDR3 contains 15 residues. Trimming stripped 0 bases from V and 0 bases from J, with 8 bases between. In germline, CDR1 is ENHRY, CDR2 SYGVKD. The CDR3 DNA follows: TGTGCCATCAGTGAGTCGGACAGTCTGAACACTGAAGCTTTCTTT. It specifies CAISESDSLNTEAFF.

The chain carries TRBV28 and TRBJ2-1, with no clear D. V was shortened by 10 bases and J by 4 bases, with 17 bases between the two germline ends. The CDR3 runs to 14 residues. Germline V gene lookup returns CDR1 MDHEN and CDR2 SYDVKM. The CDR3 spells CATHTFRRYNEQFF. Here the CDR3 DNA reads TGTGCCACCCATACTTTTCGTAGGTACAATGAGCAGTTCTTC.

This rearrangement joins TRBV9 to TRBJ1-1; 8 nucleotides agree with TRBD1. Trimming removed 2 bases from V and 4 bases from J; junction bases left unmatched: 7. Germline CDR1 and CDR2: SGDLS and YYNGEE. The CDR3 is 15 amino acids. The CDR3 loop reads CASSVPTGALTEAFF. The CDR3 DNA reads as TGTGCCAGCAGCGTCCCGACAGGGGCCCTCACTGAAGCTTTCTTT. Full variable domain (rest looked up from reference TRBV9 and TRBJ1-1): DSGVTQTPKHLITATGQRVTLRCSPRSGDLSVYWYQQSLDQGLQFLIQYYNGEERAKGNILERFSAQQFPDLHSELNLSSLELGDSALYFCASSVPTGALTEAFFGQGTRLTVV.

The V call is TRBV19, the J call TRBJ2-1, with D perhaps TRBD1 (5 bases). The germline gives CDR1 LNHDA, CDR2 SQIVND (reference sequence). Deletions cut 7 bases from V and 9 bases from J, with 19 bases between. The CDR3 totals 14 residues. CDR3: CASTPGPRSGEQFF. CDR3 nucleotide sequence: TGTGCCAGTACTCCAGGGCCTCGGTCGGGTGAGCAGTTCTTC.

The V gene is TRBV4-1, the J gene TRBJ2-4, with 7 bases identical to TRBD2. Looked up from germline, CDR1 is MGHRA and CDR2 is YSYEKL. This CDR3 region has 20 residues. With V trimmed by 4 bases and J by 1 base, 19 bases remained unmatched. CDR3 coding DNA: TGCGCCAGCAGCCCTCGGGACTGGGGGAAGCGGGGCTACGCCAAAAACATTCAGTACTTC. It encodes CASSPRDWGKRGYAKNIQYF.

A few counts support this clone. The rearrangement joins TRBV9 to TRBJ1-1; no clear D gene. The CDR3 is 14 amino acids. Looked up from germline, CDR1 is SGDLS and CDR2 is YYNGEE. Trimming pared 1 base from V and 1 base from J, leaving 8 bases between. In DNA, the CDR3 is TGTGCCAGCAGCGTAAGTTTCGGGAACACTGAAGCTTTCTTT. This translates into CASSVSFGNTEAFF.

This chain uses TRBV10-3 with TRBJ1-2, with a tentative D call TRBD1 (6 bases). Germline V lookup: CDR1 ENHRY, CDR2 SYGVKD. The CDR3 totals 13 residues. V was trimmed by 6 bases and J by 6 bases, leaving 14 bases between them. CDR3 DNA: TGTGCCATCAGAGGACAGCCCGGGGATGGCTACACCTTC. Encoded protein: CAIRGQPGDGYTF.